This T cell receptor (beta chain) stems from a study of blood T cell repertoires in COVID-19. Study context: There were acute and convalescent COVID-19 samples, and they came from the United States, Italy and Spain. T cells, B-cell-depleted T cells, or PBMCs provided the cDNA or gDNA that served as material.

This clone was detected only a few times. As processed by the authors: Quantification of nucleated cells was approximated via reference gene primer amplification. Sequenced by immunoSEQ multiplex PCR; TCRdb stores in-frame clones only, minus some. V, J and clone size were drawn from that table, and D and trimming were deduced from the DNA. The sample has about 250,000 clones; about 90% are singletons. The ends were cut back, 7 bases at V and 0 bases at J, with 10 bases in the middle. The CDR3 runs 13 residues. The clonotype was recovered from a young man with active or convalescent COVID-19. The V call is TRBV12-3 or TRBV12-4, the J call TRBJ2-7; tentatively, D is TRBD1 (6 bases). The material sequenced was peripheral blood. The CDR3 spells CASNGDNSYEQYF. The CDR3 nucleotides are TGTGCCAGCAACGGGGACAACTCCTACGAGCAGTACTTC.